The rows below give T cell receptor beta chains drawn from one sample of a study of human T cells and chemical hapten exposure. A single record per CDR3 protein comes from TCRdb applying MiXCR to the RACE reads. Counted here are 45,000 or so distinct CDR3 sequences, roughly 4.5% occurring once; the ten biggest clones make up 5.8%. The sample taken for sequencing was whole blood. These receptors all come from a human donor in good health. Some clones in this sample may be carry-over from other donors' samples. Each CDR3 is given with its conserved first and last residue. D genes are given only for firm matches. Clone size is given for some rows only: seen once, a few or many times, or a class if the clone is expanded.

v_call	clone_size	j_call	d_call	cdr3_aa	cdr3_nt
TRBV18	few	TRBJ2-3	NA	CASSPRLGETDTQYF	TGTGCCAGCTCACCGCGGCTAGGTGAGACAGATACGCAGTATTTT
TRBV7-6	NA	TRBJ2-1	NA	CASSLAHGNEQFF	TGTGCCAGCAGCTTAGCGCATGGGAATGAGCAGTTCTTC
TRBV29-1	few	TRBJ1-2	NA	CSVESVFSNYGYTF	TGCAGCGTTGAGTCGGTATTTTCTAACTATGGCTACACCTTC
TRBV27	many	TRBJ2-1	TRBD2	CASSFLTSGSYNEQFF	TGTGCCAGCAGTTTCCTGACTAGCGGGTCCTACAATGAGCAGTTCTTC
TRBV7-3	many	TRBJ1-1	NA	CASSSQGGRTEAFF	TGTGCCAGCAGCTCCCAAGGAGGGAGAACTGAAGCTTTCTTT
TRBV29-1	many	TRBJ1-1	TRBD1	CSVTTGMGTEAFF	TGCAGCGTTACGACAGGGATGGGGACTGAAGCTTTCTTT
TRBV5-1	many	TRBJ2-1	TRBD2	CASSFHFRAGENNEQFF	TGCGCCAGCAGCTTCCACTTTAGAGCGGGAGAAAACAATGAGCAGTTCTTC
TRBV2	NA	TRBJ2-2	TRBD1	CASRTGGAGTGELFF	TGTGCCAGCCGGACAGGGGGCGCGGGAACCGGGGAGCTGTTTTTT
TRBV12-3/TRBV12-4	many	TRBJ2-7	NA	CASSSRGEQYF	TGTGCCAGCAGTTCTAGAGGCGAGCAGTACTTC
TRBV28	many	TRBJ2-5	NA	CASSARVKQETQYF	TGTGCCAGCAGTGCCAGGGTCAAGCAAGAGACCCAGTACTTC
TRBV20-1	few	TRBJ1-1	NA	CSAPDGGVTEAFF	TGCAGTGCACCAGACGGGGGAGTCACTGAAGCTTTCTTT
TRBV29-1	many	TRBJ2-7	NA	CSVAGTKYEQYF	TGCAGCGTCGCCGGGACCAAATACGAGCAGTACTTC
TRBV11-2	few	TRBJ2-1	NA	CASSLETVRYNEQFF	TGTGCCAGCAGCTTAGAAACGGTTAGATACAATGAGCAGTTCTTC
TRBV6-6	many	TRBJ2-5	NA	CASSYGGAETQYF	TGTGCCAGCAGTTATGGAGGGGCAGAGACCCAGTACTTC
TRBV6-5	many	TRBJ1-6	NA	CASRAPRGAMNSPLHF	TGTGCCAGCAGGGCCCCCCGCGGGGCGATGAATTCACCCCTCCACTTT
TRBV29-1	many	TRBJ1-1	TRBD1	CSVTQGMTTEAFF	TGCAGCGTTACACAGGGGATGACCACTGAAGCTTTCTTT
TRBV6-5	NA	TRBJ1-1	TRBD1	CASSYSGQGAGTEAFF	TGTGCCAGCAGTTACTCGGGACAGGGGGCGGGCACTGAAGCTTTCTTT
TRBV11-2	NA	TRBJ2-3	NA	CASSLPGPYTDTQYF	TGTGCCAGCAGTCTGCCGGGTCCTTACACAGATACGCAGTATTTT
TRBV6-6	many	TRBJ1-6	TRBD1	CATNGWTGPGSPLHF	TGTGCCACTAATGGATGGACAGGGCCCGGGTCACCCCTCCACTTT
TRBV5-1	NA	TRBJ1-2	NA	CASSEERIYGYTF	TGCGCCAGCAGCGAGGAGCGGATCTATGGCTACACCTTC
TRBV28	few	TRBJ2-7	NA	CASSLLGQTYEQYF	TGTGCCAGCAGTCTCCTTGGACAGACCTACGAGCAGTACTTC
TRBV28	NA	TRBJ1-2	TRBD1	CASSLDRGVGSGYTF	TGTGCCAGCAGTTTAGACAGGGGAGTAGGTAGTGGCTACACCTTC
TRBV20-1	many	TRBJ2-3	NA	CSARDSTLDTQYF	TGCAGTGCTAGAGATTCCACCTTGGATACGCAGTATTTT
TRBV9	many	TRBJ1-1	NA	CASSVGSGTEAFF	TGTGCCAGCAGCGTAGGATCCGGCACTGAAGCTTTCTTT
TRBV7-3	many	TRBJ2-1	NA	CASSSTTGTVQFF	TGTGCCAGCAGCTCTACAACAGGGACGGTGCAGTTCTTC
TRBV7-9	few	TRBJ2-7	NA	CASSPPFGQSSYEQYF	TGTGCCAGCAGCCCACCCTTTGGACAGAGCTCCTACGAGCAGTACTTC
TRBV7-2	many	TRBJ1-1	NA	CASSLSSGAVSEAFF	TGTGCCAGCAGCTTATCGTCAGGGGCGGTCTCTGAAGCTTTCTTT
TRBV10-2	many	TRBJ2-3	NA	CASSESTGLQGTDTQYF	TGCGCCAGCAGTGAGTCGACGGGACTCCAGGGGACAGATACGCAGTATTTT
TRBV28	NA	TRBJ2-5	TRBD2	CASSAKPGLAGETQYF	TGTGCCAGCAGTGCCAAACCGGGACTAGCGGGAGAGACCCAGTACTTC
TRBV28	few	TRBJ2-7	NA	CASSGINSDEQYF	TGTGCCAGCAGCGGAATCAATAGCGACGAGCAGTACTTC
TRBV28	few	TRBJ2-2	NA	CASSLGDIRVRPGELFF	TGTGCCAGCAGTTTGGGGGACATAAGGGTGAGGCCCGGGGAGCTGTTTTTT
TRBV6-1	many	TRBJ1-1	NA	CASFEDEAFF	TGTGCCAGTTTTGAGGATGAAGCTTTCTTT
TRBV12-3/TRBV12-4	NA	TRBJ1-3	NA	CASSRLRTIYF	TGTGCCAGCAGTCGACTGAGGACCATATATTTT
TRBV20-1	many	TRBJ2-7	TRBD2	CSASLLATDYEQYF	TGCAGTGCTAGTTTACTAGCGACGGACTACGAGCAGTACTTC
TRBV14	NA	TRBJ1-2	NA	CASSQDLQYGYTF	TGTGCCAGCAGCCAAGATTTGCAGTATGGCTACACCTTC
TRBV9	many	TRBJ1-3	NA	CASSVATVGLSGNTIYF	TGTGCCAGCAGCGTAGCTACGGTAGGACTCTCTGGAAACACCATATATTTT
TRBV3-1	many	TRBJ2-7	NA	CASRGFGYEQYF	TGTGCCAGCAGGGGGTTTGGATACGAGCAGTACTTC
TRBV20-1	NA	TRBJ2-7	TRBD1	CSARDLGTGSQYF	TGCAGTGCTAGAGACCTAGGGACAGGGTCGCAGTACTTC
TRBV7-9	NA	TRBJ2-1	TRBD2	CASSLPTSGTTYNEQFF	TGTGCCAGCAGCTTACCGACTAGCGGGACCACCTACAATGAGCAGTTCTTC
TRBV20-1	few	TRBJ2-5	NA	CSARDRTAQETQYF	TGCAGTGCTAGAGATAGGACAGCCCAAGAGACCCAGTACTTC
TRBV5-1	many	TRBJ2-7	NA	CASIPHEQYF	TGCGCCAGCATACCCCACGAGCAGTACTTC
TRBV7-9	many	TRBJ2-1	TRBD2	CASSLRVREGLRSEQFF	TGTGCCAGCAGCTTAAGGGTGCGGGAGGGCCTACGAAGTGAGCAGTTCTTC
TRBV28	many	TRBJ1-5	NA	CASIAAGSDQPQHF	TGTGCCAGCATCGCGGCAGGGTCAGATCAGCCCCAGCATTTT
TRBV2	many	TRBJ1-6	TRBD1	CASSEARTGGSPLHF	TGTGCCAGCAGTGAAGCGCGGACAGGGGGGTCACCCCTCCACTTT
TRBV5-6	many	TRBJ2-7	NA	CASSPLYEQYF	TGTGCCAGCAGCCCCCTCTACGAGCAGTACTTC
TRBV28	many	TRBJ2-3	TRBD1	CASSLLDRGPDTQYF	TGTGCCAGCAGTTTGTTGGACAGGGGGCCAGATACGCAGTATTTT
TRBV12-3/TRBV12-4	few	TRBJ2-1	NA	CASSLKGVGEQFF	TGTGCCAGCAGTTTAAAGGGCGTTGGTGAGCAGTTCTTC
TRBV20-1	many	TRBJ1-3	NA	CSAPRTYDGNTIYF	TGCAGTGCCCCCCGGACCTACGACGGAAACACCATATATTTT
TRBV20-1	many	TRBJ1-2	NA	CSARDLWGPGYTF	TGCAGTGCTAGAGATTTATGGGGGCCCGGCTACACCTTC
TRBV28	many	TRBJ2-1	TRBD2	CASSFGLAGLPKVHDMEINEQFF	TGTGCCAGCAGTTTCGGACTAGCGGGATTACCCAAGGTCCATGATATGGAAATCAATGAGCAGTTCTTC
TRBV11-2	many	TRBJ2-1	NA	CASSLLGFSYNEQFF	TGTGCCAGCAGCTTACTGGGTTTCTCCTACAATGAGCAGTTCTTC
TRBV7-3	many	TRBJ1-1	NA	CASRPYGNNDENAEAFF	TGTGCCAGCAGGCCCTACGGCAACAATGACGAGAACGCTGAAGCTTTCTTT
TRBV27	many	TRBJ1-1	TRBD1	CASRNMGDRVRTEAFF	TGTGCCAGCCGAAATATGGGGGACAGGGTTCGCACTGAAGCTTTCTTT
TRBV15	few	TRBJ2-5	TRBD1	CATSRGGQKVDQYF	TGTGCCACCAGCAGAGGGGGACAGAAGGTGGACCAGTACTTC
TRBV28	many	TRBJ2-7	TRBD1	CASSPGTGVREQYF	TGTGCCAGCAGCCCTGGGACAGGGGTGCGAGAGCAGTACTTC
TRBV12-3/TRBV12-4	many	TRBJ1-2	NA	CASSLEAGNYGYTF	TGTGCCAGCAGTTTAGAGGCAGGGAACTATGGCTACACCTTC
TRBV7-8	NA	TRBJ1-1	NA	CASSLAPFQLNTEAFF	TGTGCCAGCAGCTTAGCCCCGTTCCAGCTGAACACTGAAGCTTTCTTT
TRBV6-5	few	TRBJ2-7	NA	CASAEGPHYEQYF	TGTGCCAGCGCAGAGGGCCCTCATTACGAGCAGTACTTC